The source of this T cell receptor beta chain is a study of siplizumab effects on memory and regulatory T cells (dated by TCRdb to about 2019). Some background on the complete study: The study looked at the effect of siplizumab, an anti-CD2 antibody, on alloreactive T-cell subsets in allogeneic mixed lymphocyte reactions made from human PBMCs.

This clone occurred a few times. Its binding antigen is unknown. Base qualities are not recorded, but no much larger clone differs from it by a single base. Library preparation employed the immunoSEQ multiplex PCR assay. The deep sequencing platform assayed about 10^5 TCR templates per sample. Genomic DNA extracted from sorted T cells was used for TCRbeta CDR3 sequencing. On the study's bioinformatics: The R programming language was used for clonal analysis of TCRbeta CDR3 data. Alloreactive CD4+ and CD8+ clones were defined by comparing unstimulated samples with post-reaction CFSE-low samples. Alloreactive CD4+ clones were assigned to regulatory or non-regulatory origin by matching sequences to sorted unstimulated Treg and non-Treg repertoires. TCRdb retrieved this table from immuneACCESS and kept in-frame rearrangements only. Not all clones are present; in checked studies, unresolved V genes account for under half, and no reason is known for the remainder. For V, J and clone size, that table is used; D and trimming come from the DNA. This sample comprises some 100,000 clones, about 90% of them detected only once. The ten largest clones take up approximately 0.71% of the sample.

What the authors observed across the whole study: For roughly 75-96% of proliferating CD4+ or CD8+ clones, no naive or memory phenotype could be assigned. The suppressive function of proliferating Tregs from siplizumab cultures was not functionally confirmed. Because sequences below about 10^-5 frequency were poorly captured, only a minor fraction of alloreactive clones could be mapped to unstimulated subsets. Siplizumab significantly lowered the cumulative frequency of alloreactive sequences that could be traced to unstimulated CD4+ memory T cells. Of the alloreactive CD4+ clones that could be mapped, the Treg-derived share averaged roughly 69% with siplizumab compared with approximately 30% in control reactions. Unstimulated naive T cells appeared more diverse than memory T cells, and naive cells seemed to contribute substantially to the alloresponse.

Sorted unstimulated T cells and proliferating T cells recovered from mixed lymphocyte reactions underwent TCRbeta CDR3 sequencing. Fresh whole blood from around 11 HLA-typed healthy donors was used to isolate PBMCs. To map where alloreactive clones came from, CD4+ regulatory T cells in the unstimulated state were FACS-sorted. V drops 5 bases and J drops 5 bases, leaving 9 bases in between. CDR1 and CDR2 are drawn from the germline V gene: SGHVS, FQNEAQ. The CDR3 spans 12 residues, from the cysteine through the phenylalanine. Only CDR3 DNA is held: 36 bases, read in frame from base 1. The TCR sequence derives from a human donor in good health. The chain is made from TRBV7-8 and TRBJ1-1, with no D gene named confidently. Sequencing was carried out using Tregs sorted from blood. The DNA is as follows: TGTGCCAGCAGCGCGGATTGGACTGAAGCTTTCTTT. Its protein reads: CASSADWTEAFF.